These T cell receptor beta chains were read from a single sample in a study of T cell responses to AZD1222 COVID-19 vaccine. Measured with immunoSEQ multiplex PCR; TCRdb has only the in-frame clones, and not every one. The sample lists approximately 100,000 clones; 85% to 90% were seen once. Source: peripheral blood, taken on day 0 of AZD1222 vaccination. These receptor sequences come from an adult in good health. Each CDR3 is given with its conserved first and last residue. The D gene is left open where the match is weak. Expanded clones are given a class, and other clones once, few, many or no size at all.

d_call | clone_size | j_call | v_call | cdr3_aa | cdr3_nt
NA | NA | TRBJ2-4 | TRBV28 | CASSFRDLAKNIQYF | TGTGCCAGCAGTTTCAGGGATCTAGCCAAAAACATTCAGTACTTC
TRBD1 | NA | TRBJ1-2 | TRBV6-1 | CASSEIGNTGGHGYTF | TGTGCCAGCAGTGAAATCGGAAATACAGGGGGCCATGGCTACACCTTC
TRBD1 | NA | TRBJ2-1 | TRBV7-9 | CASSSLPGQGQNEQFF | TGTGCCAGCAGCTCGCTCCCGGGACAGGGTCAAAATGAGCAGTTCTTC
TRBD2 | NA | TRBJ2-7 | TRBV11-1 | CASSFAGTTTGEQYF | TGTGCCAGCAGCTTTGCCGGGACTACCACGGGTGAGCAGTACTTC
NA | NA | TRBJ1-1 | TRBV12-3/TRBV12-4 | CASSPSLRTEAFF | TGTGCCAGCAGTCCCTCGCTTAGGACTGAAGCTTTCTTT
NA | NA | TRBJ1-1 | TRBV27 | CASSSYMNTEAFF | TGTGCCAGCAGCTCATACATGAACACTGAAGCTTTCTTT
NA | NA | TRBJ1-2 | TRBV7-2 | CASSLFWGNLGGYTF | TGTGCCAGCAGCTTATTTTGGGGGAATTTGGGCGGCTACACCTTC
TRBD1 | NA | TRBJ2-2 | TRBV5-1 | CASSLIPGGNTGELFF | TGCGCCAGCAGCTTGATCCCAGGGGGTAACACCGGGGAGCTGTTTTTT
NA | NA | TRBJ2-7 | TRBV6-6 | CASRAWTEIQGEQYF | TGTGCCAGCAGAGCCTGGACAGAGATACAAGGCGAGCAGTACTTC
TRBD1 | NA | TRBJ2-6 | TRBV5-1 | CASSPSGQSSGANVLTF | TGCGCCAGCAGCCCCTCGGGACAGTCGTCTGGGGCCAACGTCCTGACTTTC
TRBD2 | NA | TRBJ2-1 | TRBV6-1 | CASSDGGDYNEQFF | TGTGCCAGCAGTGACGGGGGGGACTACAATGAGCAGTTCTTC
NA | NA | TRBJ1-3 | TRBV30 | CAWSVNSGNTIYF | TGTGCCTGGAGTGTAAATTCTGGAAACACCATATATTTT
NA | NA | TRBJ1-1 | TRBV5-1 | CASSLTAGVNTEAFF | TGCGCCAGCAGCTTGACGGCAGGAGTTAACACTGAAGCTTTCTTT
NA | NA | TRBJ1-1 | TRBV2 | CASSVRVINTEAFF | TGTGCCAGCAGTGTCAGGGTGATAAACACTGAAGCTTTCTTT
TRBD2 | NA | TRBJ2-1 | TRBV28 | CASSQTSGIVYEQFF | TGTGCCAGCAGCCAAACTAGCGGGATCGTATATGAGCAGTTCTTC
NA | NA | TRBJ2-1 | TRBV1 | CTSSQALTSTMYNEQFF | TGCACCAGCAGCCAAGCCCTAACTAGCACCATGTACAATGAGCAGTTCTTC
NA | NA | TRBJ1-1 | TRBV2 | CASSGRVNTEAFF | TGTGCCAGCAGTGGAAGGGTAAATACTGAAGCTTTCTTT
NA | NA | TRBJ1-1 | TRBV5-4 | CASSLDSSHEAFF | TGTGCCAGCAGCTTGGATTCATCCCATGAAGCTTTCTTT
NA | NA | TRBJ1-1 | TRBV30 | CAWSVQENTEAFF | TGTGCCTGGAGTGTACAAGAGAACACTGAAGCTTTCTTT
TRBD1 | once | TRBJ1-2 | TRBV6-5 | CASSYSGTGDYGYTF | TGTGCCAGCAGTTATTCCGGGACAGGGGACTATGGCTACACCTTC